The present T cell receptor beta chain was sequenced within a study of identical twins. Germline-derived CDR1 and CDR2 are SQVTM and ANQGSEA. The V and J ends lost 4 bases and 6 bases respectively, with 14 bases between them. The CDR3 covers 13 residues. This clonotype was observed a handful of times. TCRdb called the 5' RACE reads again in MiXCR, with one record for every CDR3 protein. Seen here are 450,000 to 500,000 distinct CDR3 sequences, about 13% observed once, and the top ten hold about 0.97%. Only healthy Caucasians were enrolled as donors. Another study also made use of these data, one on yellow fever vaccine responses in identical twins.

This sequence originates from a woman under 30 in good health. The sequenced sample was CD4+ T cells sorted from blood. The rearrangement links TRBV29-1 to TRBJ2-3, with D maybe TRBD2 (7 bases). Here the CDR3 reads CSVGGGVHDTQYF. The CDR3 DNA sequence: TGCAGCGTTGGCGGGGGCGTCCATGATACGCAGTATTTT.